This T cell receptor (beta chain) comes out of a study of cytomegalovirus exposure and HLA in healthy donors. Study-level results: Some TCR beta chains (roughly 160 of them) were listed as cytomegalovirus-associated. In vitro assays verified that three CMV-associated chains recognized CMV antigens specifically.

This table comes from immunoSEQ multiplex PCR, and its TCRdb copy is limited to in-frame clones, with some not included. The table has under 400,000 clones, about nine tenths seen once. Concerning this clone itself: What it binds is unknown.

Germline V gives CDR1 MNHEY, CDR2 SVGAGI. The V end lost 5 bases, the J end lost 5 bases, and 18 bases lay between the germline ends. The CDR3 extends over 15 amino acids. The TCR originated in a woman under 30 in good health and CMV-seronegative. The V gene is TRBV6-5, the J gene TRBJ2-5; the D gene is possibly TRBD2 (6 bases). Sequencing used PBMCs. This CDR3 is CASSAASFGSETQYF. The DNA for the CDR3 is TGTGCCAGCAGTGCGGCCTCCTTCGGGAGTGAGACCCAGTACTTC.